This is a list of T cell receptor beta chains from one sample in a study of T cells after somatic rescue of genetic block. Method: immunoSEQ multiplex PCR; TCRdb's copy keeps in-frame clones and lacks some. The sample holds approximately 110,000 clones, around nine tenths seen once. Sequenced sample: peripheral blood mononuclear cells (PBMCs). The receptors stem from a woman aged 18-35 years. Both conserved end residues are part of each CDR3.

V gene	J gene	CDR3 protein
TRBV4-3	TRBJ2-7	CASSQEPPTGGDSYEQYF
TRBV21-1	TRBJ1-1	CANTGGRNTEAFF
TRBV9	TRBJ2-3	CASSVRYRSAGGRDTQYF
TRBV21-1	TRBJ1-2	CASSTLPYTF
TRBV18	TRBJ1-3	CASSPSGDSGNTIYF
TRBV7-8	TRBJ1-4	CASSFSGGGEKLFF
TRBV9	TRBJ1-1	CASSPLDTEAFF
TRBV7-2	TRBJ2-1	CASSLEGRLAGAHNEQFF
TRBV19	TRBJ1-1	CASSFRGSTEAFF
TRBV11-3	TRBJ2-3	CASSLRDSWEDTQYF
TRBV19	TRBJ2-3	CASSIGLAGGPATDTQYF
TRBV19	TRBJ2-7	CASSQPGLRLYEQYF
TRBV5-1	TRBJ2-5	CASSPIAGEETQYF
TRBV6-4	TRBJ2-2	CASSERGWQNTGELFF
TRBV5-4	TRBJ1-5	CASSLNQPQHF
TRBV5-1	TRBJ2-1	CASAGAVIDLYNEQFF
TRBV7-2	TRBJ2-3	CASSLDRASYF
TRBV7-2	TRBJ1-6	CASSLAIQGDSPLHF
TRBV4-3	TRBJ2-2	CASSQGLAEVIGELFF
TRBV7-8	TRBJ1-2	CASSSYKGRQGIGGYTF
TRBV7-6	TRBJ2-4	CASSLDGTSGGLAKNIQYF
TRBV19	TRBJ2-7	CASSWDRGSYEQYF
TRBV7-2	TRBJ2-3	CASSLWTSGGATDTQYF
TRBV19	TRBJ2-3	CASSPWGPSGTHTDTQYF
TRBV7-3	TRBJ2-2	CASSLSRDRGDTGELFF
TRBV7-3	TRBJ2-5	CASSLGTGGLETQYF
TRBV30	TRBJ1-5	CAWSGLAGVSNQPQHF
TRBV19	TRBJ1-5	CASSPRTRGFGNQPQHF
TRBV6-5	TRBJ2-2	CASSPTYSTGELFF
TRBV5-4	TRBJ1-1	CASSLALGTQNTEAFF
TRBV6-1	TRBJ2-5	CASSDLAGSQETQYF
TRBV6-1	TRBJ2-7	CASRGGQALLAEQYF